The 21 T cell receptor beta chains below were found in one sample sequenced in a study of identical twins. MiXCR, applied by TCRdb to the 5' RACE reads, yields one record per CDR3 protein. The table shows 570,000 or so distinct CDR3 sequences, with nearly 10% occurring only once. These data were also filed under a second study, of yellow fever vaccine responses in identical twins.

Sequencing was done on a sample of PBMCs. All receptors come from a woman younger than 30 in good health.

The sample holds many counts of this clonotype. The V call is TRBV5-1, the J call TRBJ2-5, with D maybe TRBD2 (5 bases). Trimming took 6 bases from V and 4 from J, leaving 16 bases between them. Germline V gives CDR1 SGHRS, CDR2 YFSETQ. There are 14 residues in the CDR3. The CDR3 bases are TGCGCCAGCACCCTTGGCGAGGGAACAGAGACCCAGTACTTC. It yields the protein CASTLGEGTETQYF.

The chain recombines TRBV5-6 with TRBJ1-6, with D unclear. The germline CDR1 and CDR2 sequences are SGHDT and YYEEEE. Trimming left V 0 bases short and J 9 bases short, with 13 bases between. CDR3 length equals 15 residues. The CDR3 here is CASSLAPTTSSPLHF. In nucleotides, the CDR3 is TGTGCCAGCAGCTTGGCCCCCACTACTAGTTCACCCCTCCACTTT.

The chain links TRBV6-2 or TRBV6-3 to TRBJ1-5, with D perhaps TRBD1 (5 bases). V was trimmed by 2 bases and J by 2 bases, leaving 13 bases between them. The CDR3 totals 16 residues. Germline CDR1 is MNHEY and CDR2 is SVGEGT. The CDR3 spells CASSYRLRAGNQPQHF. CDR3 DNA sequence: TGTGCCAGCAGTTACAGGCTCAGGGCTGGCAATCAGCCCCAGCATTTT.

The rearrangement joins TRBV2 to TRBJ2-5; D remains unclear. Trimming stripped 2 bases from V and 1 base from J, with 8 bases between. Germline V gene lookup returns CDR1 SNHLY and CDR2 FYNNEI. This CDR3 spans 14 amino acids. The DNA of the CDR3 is TGTGCCAGCAGTGAACGCGGCCCCCAAGAGACCCAGTACTTC. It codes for CASSERGPQETQYF.

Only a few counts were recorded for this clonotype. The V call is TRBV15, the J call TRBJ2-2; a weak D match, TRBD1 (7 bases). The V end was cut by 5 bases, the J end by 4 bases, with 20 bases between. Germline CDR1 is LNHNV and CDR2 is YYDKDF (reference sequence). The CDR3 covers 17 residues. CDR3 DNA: TGTGCCACCAGCCTTCCGATTTACAGGGGAGGCACCGGGGAGCTGTTTTTT. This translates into CATSLPIYRGGTGELFF.

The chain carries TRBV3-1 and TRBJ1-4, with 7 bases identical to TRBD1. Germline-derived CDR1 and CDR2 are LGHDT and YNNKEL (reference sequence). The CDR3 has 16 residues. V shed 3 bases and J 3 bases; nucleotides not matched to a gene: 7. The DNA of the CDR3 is TGTGCCAGCAGCCAGACCGACAGGGCGCCTAATGAAAAACTGTTTTTT. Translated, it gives CASSQTDRAPNEKLFF.

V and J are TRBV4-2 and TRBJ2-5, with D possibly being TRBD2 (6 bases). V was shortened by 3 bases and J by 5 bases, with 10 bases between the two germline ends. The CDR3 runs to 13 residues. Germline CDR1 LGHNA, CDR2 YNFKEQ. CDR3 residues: CASSQRLDETQYF. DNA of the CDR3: TGTGCCAGCAGCCAGAGACTAGACGAGACCCAGTACTTC.

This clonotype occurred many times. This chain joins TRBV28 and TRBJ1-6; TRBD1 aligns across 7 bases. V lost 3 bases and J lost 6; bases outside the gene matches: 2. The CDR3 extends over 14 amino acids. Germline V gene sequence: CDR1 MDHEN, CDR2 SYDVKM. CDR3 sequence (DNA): TGTGCCAGCAGTTTTCGACAGGGTAATTCACCCCTCCACTTT. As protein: CASSFRQGNSPLHF.

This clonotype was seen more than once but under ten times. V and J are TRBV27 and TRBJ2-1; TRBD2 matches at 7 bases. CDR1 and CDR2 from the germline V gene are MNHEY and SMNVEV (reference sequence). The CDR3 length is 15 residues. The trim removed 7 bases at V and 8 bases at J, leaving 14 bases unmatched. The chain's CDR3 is CASIQAGLGNDEQFF. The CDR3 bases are TGTGCCAGCATTCAAGCGGGACTGGGGAATGATGAGCAGTTCTTC.

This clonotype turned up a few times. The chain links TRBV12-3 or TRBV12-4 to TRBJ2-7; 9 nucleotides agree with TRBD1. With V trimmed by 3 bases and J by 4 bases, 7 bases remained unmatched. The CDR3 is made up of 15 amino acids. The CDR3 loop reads CASSFYGTGSYEQYF. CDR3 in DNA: TGTGCCAGCAGTTTTTACGGGACAGGGAGTTACGAGCAGTACTTC.

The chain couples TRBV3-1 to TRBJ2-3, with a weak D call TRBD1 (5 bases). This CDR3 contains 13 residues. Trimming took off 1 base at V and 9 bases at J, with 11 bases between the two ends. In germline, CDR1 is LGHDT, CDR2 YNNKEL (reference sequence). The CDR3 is CASSQGVRETQYF. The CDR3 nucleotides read TGTGCCAGCAGCCAAGGGGTCAGGGAAACGCAGTATTTT.

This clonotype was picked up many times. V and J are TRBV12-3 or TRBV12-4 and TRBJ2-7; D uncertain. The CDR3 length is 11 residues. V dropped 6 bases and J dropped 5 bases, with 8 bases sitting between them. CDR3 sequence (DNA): TGTGCCAGCAGGGTATCAAACGAGCAGTACTTC. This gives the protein CASRVSNEQYF.

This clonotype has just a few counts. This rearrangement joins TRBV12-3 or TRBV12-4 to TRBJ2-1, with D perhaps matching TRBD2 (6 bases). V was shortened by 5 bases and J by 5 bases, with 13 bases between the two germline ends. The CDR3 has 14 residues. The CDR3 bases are TGTGCCAGCAGTCCGGGACTTAAGGACAATGAGCAGTTCTTC. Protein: CASSPGLKDNEQFF.

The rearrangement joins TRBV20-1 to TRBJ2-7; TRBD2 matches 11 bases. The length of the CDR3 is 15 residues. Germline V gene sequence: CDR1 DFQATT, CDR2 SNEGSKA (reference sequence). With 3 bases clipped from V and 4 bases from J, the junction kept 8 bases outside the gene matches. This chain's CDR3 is CSASKVSGREYEQYF. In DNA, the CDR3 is TGCAGTGCTAGTAAGGTTAGCGGGAGGGAATACGAGCAGTACTTC.

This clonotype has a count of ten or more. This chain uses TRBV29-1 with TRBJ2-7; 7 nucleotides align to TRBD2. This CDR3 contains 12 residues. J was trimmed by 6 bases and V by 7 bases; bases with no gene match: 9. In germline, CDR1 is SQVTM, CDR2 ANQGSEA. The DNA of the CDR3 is TGCAGCGCCCTTACTAGCGTACGCGAGCAGTACTTC. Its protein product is CSALTSVREQYF.

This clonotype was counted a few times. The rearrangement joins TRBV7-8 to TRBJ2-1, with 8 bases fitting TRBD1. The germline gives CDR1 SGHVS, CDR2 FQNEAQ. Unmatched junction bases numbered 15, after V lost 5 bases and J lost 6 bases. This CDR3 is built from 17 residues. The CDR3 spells CASSGGPLSGQVNEQFF. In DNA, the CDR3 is TGTGCCAGCAGCGGAGGACCTTTATCGGGACAGGTCAATGAGCAGTTCTTC.

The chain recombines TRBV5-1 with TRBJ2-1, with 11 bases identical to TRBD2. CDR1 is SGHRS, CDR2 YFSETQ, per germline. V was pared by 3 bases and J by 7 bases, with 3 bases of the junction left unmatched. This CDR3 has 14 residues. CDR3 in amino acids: CASSSRTSGNEQFF. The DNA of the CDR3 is TGCGCCAGCAGCTCCCGGACTAGCGGGAATGAGCAGTTCTTC.

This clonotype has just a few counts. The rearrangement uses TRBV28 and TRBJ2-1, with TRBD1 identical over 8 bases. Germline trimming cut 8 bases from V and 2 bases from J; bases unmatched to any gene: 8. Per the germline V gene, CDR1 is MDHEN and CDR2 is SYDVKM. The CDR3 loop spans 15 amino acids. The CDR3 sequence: CASSIQGVPYNEQFF. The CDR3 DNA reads TGTGCCAGCTCTATACAGGGGGTCCCCTACAATGAGCAGTTCTTC.

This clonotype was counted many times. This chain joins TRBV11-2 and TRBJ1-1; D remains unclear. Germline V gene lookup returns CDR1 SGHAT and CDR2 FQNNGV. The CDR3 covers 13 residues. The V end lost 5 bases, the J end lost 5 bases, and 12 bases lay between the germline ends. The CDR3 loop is CASSPVKWTEAFF. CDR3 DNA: TGTGCCAGCAGCCCCGTAAAGTGGACTGAAGCTTTCTTT.

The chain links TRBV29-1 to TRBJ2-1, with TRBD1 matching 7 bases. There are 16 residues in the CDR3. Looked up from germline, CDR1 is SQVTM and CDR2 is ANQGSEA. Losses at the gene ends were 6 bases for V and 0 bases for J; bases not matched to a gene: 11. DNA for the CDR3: TGCAGCGTGACCGGGACAGACCTAAGCTCCTACAATGAGCAGTTCTTC. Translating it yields CSVTGTDLSSYNEQFF.

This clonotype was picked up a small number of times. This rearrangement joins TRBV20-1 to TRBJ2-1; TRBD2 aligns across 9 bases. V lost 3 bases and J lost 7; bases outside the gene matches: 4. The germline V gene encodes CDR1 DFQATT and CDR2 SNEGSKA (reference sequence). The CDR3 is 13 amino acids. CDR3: CSARVAGVNEQFF. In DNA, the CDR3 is TGCAGTGCTAGGGTAGCGGGGGTGAATGAGCAGTTCTTC.